This T cell receptor beta chain originates from a study of cytomegalovirus exposure and HLA in healthy donors. Study-wide context: From HLA-typed donors, an early data release held about 85 million unique TCRs.

Concerning this clone itself: Its antigen remains unidentified.

Primers for the PCR totalled 60 Vbeta and 13 Jbeta. TCRdb keeps only in-frame clones here, not all; method: immunoSEQ multiplex PCR. The sample comprises 100,000 to 150,000 clones, around 80% of which are singletons, and under 6% rests with the top ten. The study's findings and limits: In a later analysis, V- and J-gene trimming of beta chains associated with a DCLRE1C missense variant, replicated independently.

This TCR was recovered from a man younger than 40 in good health and CMV-seronegative. The sequenced material came from PBMCs.

This CDR3 reads CASSPDYNTDTQYF. The CDR3 DNA reads TGTGCCAGCAGCCCTGACTACAACACAGATACGCAGTATTTT. The rearrangement joins TRBV5-6 to TRBJ2-3, with a tentative D call TRBD2 (5 bases). Trimming pared 4 bases from V and 2 bases from J, leaving 11 bases between. Germline V CDR1 and CDR2: SGHDT, YYEEEE. This CDR3 is 14 amino acids long.